Each of the 19 T cell receptor beta chains below was sequenced from the same sample in a study of shared clonotypes between healthy human individuals. CD45RO-negative cells were positively selected for CCR7, leaving out terminally differentiated effector memory CD45RA+ cells. The assay was immunoSEQ multiplex PCR, and TCRdb's table has in-frame clones only and misses some. The sample carries hundreds of thousands of clones, roughly 92% recorded once. Specimen: naive CD8+ T cells sorted from blood. These receptors came from a man aged 25-45 years in good health.

This chain connects TRBV5-5 to TRBJ1-2, with D uncertain. The CDR3 is made up of 15 amino acids. CDR1 SGHKS and CDR2 YYEKEE come from the germline V gene (reference sequence). V lost 0 bases and J lost 5, with 14 bases in between. CDR3 nucleotides: TGTGCCAGCAGCTTGGTACCCACCGGAACTTATGGCTACACCTTC. It translates to CASSLVPTGTYGYTF.

This clone came up once. The chain's CDR3 is CASSLGDGVEQYF. In nucleotides, the CDR3 is TGTGCCAGCAGCTTGGGGGATGGGGTCGAGCAGTACTTC. The rearrangement links TRBV7-2 to TRBJ2-7, with D possibly being TRBD1 or TRBD2 (5 bases each). The germline V gene encodes CDR1 SGHTA and CDR2 FQGNSA. CDR3 length equals 13 residues. The V gene lost 3 bases and the J gene lost 6 bases, with 12 bases spanning the gap. The whole variable domain, filled in from reference TRBV7-2 and TRBJ2-7, reads GAGVSQSPSNKVTEKGKDVELRCDPISGHTALYWYRQSLGQGLEFLIYFQGNSAPDKSGLPSDRFSAERTGGSVSTLTIQRTQQEDSAVYLCASSLGDGVEQYFGPGTRLTVT.

The V call is TRBV9, the J call TRBJ2-1; the D call may be TRBD1 or TRBD2 (5 bases each). The V end was cut by 4 bases, the J end by 8 bases, with 19 bases between. CDR1 and CDR2 (germline): SGDLS, YYNGEE. The CDR3 totals 15 residues. The CDR3 DNA sequence: TGTGCCAGCAGCACCCGGCTAGCCAGGGTTGATGAGCAGTTCTTC. It codes for CASSTRLARVDEQFF.

To note about this clone: Other DNA sequences within the sample encode an identical CDR3. The chain has TRBV29-1 and TRBJ1-2, with D perhaps matching TRBD1 (5 bases). Germline V gives CDR1 SQVTM, CDR2 ANQGSEA. The CDR3 runs to 13 residues. V lost 5 bases and J lost 0, with 10 bases in between. In DNA, the CDR3 is TGCAGCGTTAAGACAGCAGCTAACTATGGCTACACCTTC. Translated: CSVKTAANYGYTF.

The sample holds one count of this clone. The V call is TRBV27, the J call TRBJ1-2, with 8 bases matching TRBD1. V gave up 7 bases and J gave up 4 bases; unmatched junction bases: 11. CDR1 is MNHEY, CDR2 SMNVEV, per germline (reference sequence). The CDR3 is 15 residues long. CDR3 bases: TGTGCCAGCACCTCATTAGGACAGGGAATCTATGGCTACACCTTC. This codes for CASTSLGQGIYGYTF.

The CDR3 sequence: CASSLIAGQHHSNQPQHF. CDR3 in DNA: TGTGCCAGCAGCTTAATAGCCGGTCAGCACCATAGCAATCAGCCCCAGCATTTT. The rearrangement uses TRBV7-3 and TRBJ1-5; D gene unclear. The CDR3 has 18 amino acids. CDR1 is SGHTA, CDR2 FQGTGA, per germline. Between the trimmed V and J ends, which lost 1 base and 0 bases, there was a span of 16 bases. Based on the CDR3 plus reference TRBV7-3 and TRBJ1-5, the full variable domain is GAGVSQTPSNKVTEKGKYVELRCDPISGHTALYWYRQSLGQGPEFLIYFQGTGAADDSGLPNDRFFAVRPEGSVSTLKIQRTERGDSAVYLCASSLIAGQHHSNQPQHFGDGTRLSIL.

This chain links TRBV29-1 with TRBJ2-3; D not resolved. Between the trimmed V and J ends, which lost 2 bases and 1 base, there was a span of 7 bases. Germline CDR1 and CDR2: SQVTM and ANQGSEA. There are 13 residues in the CDR3. The CDR3 nucleotides read TGCAGCGTTGAAAGAGCCGGCACAGATACGCAGTATTTT. It is translated as CSVERAGTDTQYF.

The V call is TRBV18, the J call TRBJ2-3; D remains ambiguous. Deletions cut 1 base from V and 0 bases from J, with 11 bases between. Germline V CDR1 and CDR2: KGHSH, LQKENI. The CDR3 is made up of 16 amino acids. CDR3 in DNA: TGTGCCAGCTCACCACGGGATAGCAGTAGCACAGATACGCAGTATTTT. It yields the protein CASSPRDSSSTDTQYF.

V is TRBV12-5 and J is TRBJ1-3, with D possibly TRBD1 on 6 matching bases. The CDR3 extends over 13 amino acids. Germline V gene lookup returns CDR1 LGHNT and CDR2 FRNRAP. Trimming took off 6 bases at V and 2 bases at J, with 8 bases between the two ends. CDR3 DNA sequence: TGTGCTAGTGGCAGGGGTCCTGGAAACACCATATATTTT. Amino acids: CASGRGPGNTIYF.

The V gene is TRBV7-4, the J gene TRBJ1-1; 7 bases align to TRBD1. CDR3 length equals 19 residues. V dropped 3 bases and J dropped 5; count of bases not matched to a gene: 21. The germline CDR1 and CDR2 sequences are SGHVT and SQSDAQ. The CDR3, as DNA: TGTGCCAGCAGCTTGGAGGTCTATACTAAGACAGGGAGGGTAACTGAAGCTTTCTTT. This gives the protein CASSLEVYTKTGRVTEAFF.

The chain uses TRBV14 and TRBJ2-2; 12 bases match TRBD2. This CDR3 region has 18 residues. The germline gives CDR1 SGHDN, CDR2 FVKESK. With V trimmed by 4 bases and J by 1 base, 7 bases remained unmatched. The CDR3 DNA sequence: TGTGCCAGCAGCCCTTCGGGACTAGCGGGTTGGAACACCGGGGAGCTGTTTTTT. The encoded protein is CASSPSGLAGWNTGELFF.

The J gene is TRBJ1-3, the V gene TRBV10-3; TRBD1 matches 7 bases. Per germline, CDR1 ENHRY and CDR2 SYGVKD. The CDR3 is 15 amino acids. V trimming: 4 bases; J trimming: 2 bases; junction bases outside the gene matches: 5. The CDR3 DNA reads TGTGCCATCAGTGCCCAGGGGGATGCTGGAAACACCATATATTTT. It translates to CAISAQGDAGNTIYF.

V and J are TRBV5-1 and TRBJ2-5, with 7 bases lining up with TRBD2. The V segment lost 2 bases and the J segment 5 bases; nucleotides outside the gene matches: 12. Germline CDR1 SGHRS, CDR2 YFSETQ. The CDR3 spans 16 residues. CDR3 bases: TGCGCCAGCAGCTTAATCGAGACTAGCCTACGGGAGACCCAGTACTTC. Its translation is CASSLIETSLRETQYF. The full variable domain, with the rest looked up from reference TRBV5-1 and TRBJ2-5, is KAGVTQTPRYLIKTRGQQVTLSCSPISGHRSVSWYQQTPGQGLQFLFEYFSETQRNKGNFPGRFSGRQFSNSRSEMNVSTLELGDSALYLCASSLIETSLRETQYFGPGTRLLVL.

This chain uses TRBV18 with TRBJ2-1, with D possibly being TRBD2 (5 bases). Germline CDR1 reads KGHSH; CDR2 reads LQKENI. This CDR3 has 15 amino acids. V dropped 0 bases and J dropped 2 bases, with 8 bases sitting between them. This CDR3 reads CASSPPSGTYNEQFF. In DNA form, the CDR3 reads TGTGCCAGCTCACCACCTTCGGGAACCTACAATGAGCAGTTCTTC.

In this sample, this clone turned up once. The J gene is TRBJ2-7, the V gene TRBV27; the match to TRBD2 covers 7 bases. Germline lookup yields CDR1 MNHEY and CDR2 SMNVEV (reference sequence). This CDR3 spans 14 amino acids. The V and J ends lost 2 bases and 4 bases, in that order; junction bases with no gene match: 5. CDR3 in DNA: TGTGCCAGCAGTTTAGTGGGAGGGTGGTACGAGCAGTACTTC. As protein: CASSLVGGWYEQYF.

Details on this clone: Other DNA sequences in this sample translate to the same CDR3. The V gene is TRBV7-9, the J gene TRBJ2-1; 10 bases match TRBD1. This CDR3 is 15 amino acids long. V gave up 5 bases and J gave up 3 bases; unmatched junction bases: 4. The germline V gene encodes CDR1 SEHNR and CDR2 FQNEAQ (reference sequence). The CDR3 protein is CASSPRDRGYNEQFF. The CDR3 region has the DNA TGTGCCAGCAGCCCCCGGGACAGGGGCTACAATGAGCAGTTCTTC.

V is TRBV7-9 and J is TRBJ2-4; 8 bases line up with TRBD1. V lost 5 bases, J lost 1 base, and 4 bases stayed unmatched. CDR3 length equals 15 residues. Germline V gives CDR1 SEHNR, CDR2 FQNEAQ (reference sequence). The CDR3 DNA follows: TGTGCCAGCAGCCCCAGGGACAGGGCCAAAAACATTCAGTACTTC. It specifies CASSPRDRAKNIQYF.

The chain recombines TRBV19 with TRBJ2-5; 7 bases align to TRBD1. CDR1 and CDR2 (germline): LNHDA, SQIVND (reference sequence). J lost 0 bases, V lost 7 bases, and 5 bases had no gene match. The CDR3 is made up of 14 amino acids. The CDR3, as DNA: TGTGCCAGTACCCCGGACAGGAACCAAGAGACCCAGTACTTC. Amino acid sequence: CASTPDRNQETQYF.

The chain carries TRBV15 and TRBJ1-5; D perhaps matches TRBD1 (5 bases). The CDR3 sequence is 13 residues long. Trimming took off 0 bases at V and 12 bases at J, with 12 bases between the two ends. The germline V gene encodes CDR1 LNHNV and CDR2 YYDKDF (reference sequence). CDR3 in amino acids: CATSRELGPFQHF. The CDR3 bases are TGTGCCACCAGCAGAGAACTGGGGCCGTTCCAGCATTTT.